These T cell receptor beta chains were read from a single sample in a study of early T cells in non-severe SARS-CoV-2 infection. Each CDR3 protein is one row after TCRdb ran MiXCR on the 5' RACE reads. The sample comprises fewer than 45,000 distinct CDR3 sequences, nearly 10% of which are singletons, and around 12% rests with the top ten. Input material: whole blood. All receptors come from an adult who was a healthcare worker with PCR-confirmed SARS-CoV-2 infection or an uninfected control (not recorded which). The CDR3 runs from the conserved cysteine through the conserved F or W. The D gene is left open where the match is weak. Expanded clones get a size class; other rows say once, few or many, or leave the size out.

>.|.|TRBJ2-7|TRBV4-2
CASSQDVGQGLTEYF
TGTGCCAGCAGCCAAGATGTAGGCCAGGGTTTAACGGAGTACTTC
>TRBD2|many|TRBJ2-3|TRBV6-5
CASSYSKLAGGPDTQYF
TGTGCCAGCAGTTACTCTAAACTAGCGGGGGGGCCGGATACGCAGTATTTT
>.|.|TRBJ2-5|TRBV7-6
CASSLARTVQETQYF
TGTGCCAGCAGCTTAGCGAGGACAGTCCAAGAGACCCAGTACTTC
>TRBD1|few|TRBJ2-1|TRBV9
CASSPTSTGTGYNEQFF
TGTGCCAGCAGCCCCACCTCCACCGGGACAGGGTACAATGAGCAGTTCTTC
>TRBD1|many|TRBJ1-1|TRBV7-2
CASGQVNTEAFF
TGTGCCAGCGGACAGGTGAACACTGAAGCTTTCTTT
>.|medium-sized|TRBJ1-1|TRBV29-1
CSVGRDTEAFF
TGCAGCGTTGGCAGGGACACTGAAGCTTTCTTT
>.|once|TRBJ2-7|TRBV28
CASSPSGTYEQYF
TGTGCCAGCAGTCCCTCGGGGACCTACGAGCAGTACTTC
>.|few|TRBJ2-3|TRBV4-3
CASSQIRISFTDTQYF
TGCGCCAGCAGCCAAATCCGGATCTCGTTCACAGATACGCAGTATTTT
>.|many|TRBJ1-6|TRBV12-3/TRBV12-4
CASKVGHGKIHF
TGTGCCAGCAAAGTGGGACACGGCAAGATCCACTTT
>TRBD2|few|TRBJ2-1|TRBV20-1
CSAKGTSAYNEQFF
TGCAGTGCTAAAGGGACTAGCGCCTACAATGAGCAGTTCTTC
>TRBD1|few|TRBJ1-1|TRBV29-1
CSVLARGGGSLNTEAFF
TGCAGCGTCCTGGCGAGGGGAGGGGGCTCTTTGAACACTGAAGCTTTCTTT
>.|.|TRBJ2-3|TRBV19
CVPEGGGPTDTQYF
TGTGTCCCGGAGGGTGGGGGACCGACAGATACGCAGTATTTT
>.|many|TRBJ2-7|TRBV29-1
CSVVGRGYYEQYF
TGCAGCGTTGTAGGTAGGGGCTACTACGAGCAGTACTTC
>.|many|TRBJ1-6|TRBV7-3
CASSLNKGSPLHF
TGTGCCAGCAGCTTAAATAAGGGTTCACCCCTCCACTTT
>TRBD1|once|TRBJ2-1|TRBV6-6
CASRRDRTNNEQFF
TGTGCCAGCAGAAGGGACAGGACCAACAATGAGCAGTTCTTC
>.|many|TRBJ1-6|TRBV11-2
CASSLFGRQGSRYNSPLHF
TGTGCCAGCAGCTTATTTGGTCGCCAGGGCAGCCGGTATAATTCACCCCTCCACTTT
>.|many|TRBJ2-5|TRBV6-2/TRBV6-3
CASSYIMETQYF
TGTGCCAGCAGTTATATTATGGAGACCCAGTACTTC
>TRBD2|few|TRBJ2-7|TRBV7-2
CASSLEGLAGAYEQYF
TGTGCCAGCAGCCTCGAGGGACTAGCGGGGGCCTACGAGCAGTACTTC
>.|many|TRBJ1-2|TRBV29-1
CSVVTPSLGYTF
TGCAGCGTTGTAACACCTTCGCTTGGCTACACCTTC
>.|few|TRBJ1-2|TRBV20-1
CSAREETNYGYTF
TGCAGTGCTAGAGAAGAGACCAACTATGGCTACACCTTC
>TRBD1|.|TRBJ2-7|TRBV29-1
CSVAFGTGVNEQYF
TGCAGCGTTGCGTTCGGGACAGGGGTGAACGAGCAGTACTTC
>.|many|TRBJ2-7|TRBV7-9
CASSYRLGTSYEQYF
TGTGCCAGCAGCTACCGACTGGGAACCTCCTACGAGCAGTACTTC
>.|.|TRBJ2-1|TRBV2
CASRRYEQFF
TGTGCCAGCAGAAGGTATGAGCAGTTCTTC
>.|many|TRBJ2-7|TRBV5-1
CASSFTRDTYEQYF
TGCGCCAGCAGCTTCACGAGGGACACCTACGAGCAGTACTTC
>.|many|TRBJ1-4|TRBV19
CASREVPYATNEKLFF
TGTGCCAGTCGAGAGGTTCCGTATGCAACTAATGAAAAACTGTTTTTT
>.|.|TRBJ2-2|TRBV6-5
CASSYGQGRTGELFF
TGTGCCAGCAGTTATGGGCAGGGGAGAACCGGGGAGCTGTTTTTT
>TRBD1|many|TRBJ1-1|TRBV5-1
CASSLPSGGTEAFF
TGCGCCAGCAGCCTCCCCTCAGGGGGAACTGAAGCTTTCTTT
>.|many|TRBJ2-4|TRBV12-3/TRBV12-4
CASSLGDLPQNIQYF
TGTGCCAGCAGTTTGGGGGATTTACCCCAAAACATTCAGTACTTC
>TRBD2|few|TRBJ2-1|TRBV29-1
CSVGSGVAEQFF
TGCAGCGTTGGTAGCGGGGTAGCTGAGCAGTTCTTC
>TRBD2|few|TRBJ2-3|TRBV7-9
CASSLVHGGYADTQYF
TGTGCCAGCAGCTTAGTGCACGGGGGGTATGCCGATACGCAGTATTTT
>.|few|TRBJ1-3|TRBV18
CASSPLGPNSGNTIYF
TGTGCCAGCTCACCACTGGGGCCCAACTCTGGAAACACCATATATTTT
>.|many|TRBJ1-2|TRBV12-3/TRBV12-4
CASSLEERGAGNGYTF
TGTGCCAGCAGTTTAGAGGAACGGGGGGCTGGGAATGGCTACACCTTC
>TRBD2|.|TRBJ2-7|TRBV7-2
CASSRASGGATFYEQYF
TGTGCCAGCAGCAGGGCTAGCGGGGGGGCCACGTTCTACGAGCAGTACTTC
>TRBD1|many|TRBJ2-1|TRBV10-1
CASSGTDRGFYNEQFF
TGCGCCAGCAGTGGGACGGACAGGGGGTTTTACAATGAGCAGTTCTTC
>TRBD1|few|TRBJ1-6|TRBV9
CASSERTGGNSPLHF
TGTGCCAGCAGCGAGAGGACAGGGGGAAATTCACCCCTCCACTTT
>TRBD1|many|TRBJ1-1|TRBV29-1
CSVKDRVIAEAFF
TGCAGCGTGAAGGACAGGGTAATAGCTGAAGCTTTCTTT
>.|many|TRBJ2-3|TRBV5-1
CASSLGSGSTDTQYF
TGCGCCAGCAGCTTGGGGTCAGGTAGCACAGATACGCAGTATTTT
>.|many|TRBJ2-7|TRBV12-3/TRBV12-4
CASSLGQRREQYF
TGTGCCAGCAGTTTGGGGCAGCGGAGGGAGCAGTACTTC
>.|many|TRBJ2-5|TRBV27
CASSPQKGLSPQETQYF
TGTGCCAGCAGTCCCCAGAAGGGGTTGTCGCCCCAAGAGACCCAGTACTTC
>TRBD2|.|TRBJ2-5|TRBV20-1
CSARLAGGMPGQETQYF
TGCAGTGCGAGACTAGCGGGGGGGATGCCAGGCCAAGAGACCCAGTACTTC
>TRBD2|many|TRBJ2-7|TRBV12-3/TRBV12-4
CASSPPAGRGGDEQYF
TGTGCCAGCAGTCCGCCGGCTGGACGGGGGGGCGACGAGCAGTACTTC